This is a list of T cell receptor beta chains from one sample in a study of T cell changes during pregnancy in multiple sclerosis. Only in-frame clones appear in the TCRdb table, and some are missing; sequencing was by immunoSEQ multiplex PCR. Among fewer than 60,000 clones listed, 75% to 95% were seen once. The sample was peripheral blood, taken after pregnancy. The receptors were gathered from a female donor in good health, enrolled as a control in a pregnancy study. Each CDR3 is given with its conserved first and last residue. The D gene is left open where the match is weak.

j_call d_call v_call cdr3_nt cdr3_aa
TRBJ1-2 - TRBV5-1 TGCGCCAGCAGCTTACCGACAGGCTCCTATGGCTACACCTTC CASSLPTGSYGYTF
TRBJ2-2 TRBD2 TRBV6-1 TGTGCCAGCAGTGAATGGACTAGCGGGAGTATTAACACCGGGGAGCTGTTTTTT CASSEWTSGSINTGELFF
TRBJ2-5 TRBD2 TRBV30 TGTGCCTGGAGCCGAGGACTAGCGTCCCTGATCAACCAAGAGACCCAGTACTTC CAWSRGLASLINQETQYF
TRBJ2-2 TRBD1 TRBV13 TGTGCCAGCAGCTTACGCAGGGGGCGCGGCGGGGAGCTGTTTTTT CASSLRRGRGGELFF
TRBJ2-2 TRBD1 TRBV5-1 TGCGCCAGCAGCTTGGGACAGGGGGTCGGGGAGCTGTTTTTT CASSLGQGVGELFF
TRBJ1-4 - TRBV14 TGTGCCAGCAGCCGCGCCCAGGGTGGTAATGAAAAACTGTTTTTT CASSRAQGGNEKLFF
TRBJ2-1 - TRBV5-8 TGTGCCAGCAGCTTTATGGGGAGCTCCTACAATGAGCAGTTCTTC CASSFMGSSYNEQFF
TRBJ2-7 - TRBV15 TGTGCCACCAGCAGAGATCTAGGACAGACGGAACAGTACTTC CATSRDLGQTEQYF
TRBJ2-1 TRBD2 TRBV29-1 TGCAGCGTTGAAGAAAGAATAGCGGGAGGGAGGAATGAGCAGTTCTTC CSVEERIAGGRNEQFF
TRBJ2-2 TRBD2 TRBV7-8 TGTGCCAGCAGCTTAGAGCGTTGGGGACTAGCGAACACCGGGGAGCTGTTTTTT CASSLERWGLANTGELFF
TRBJ1-1 - TRBV21-1 TGTGCCAGCAACCTTCGACAGGGGGAGGTATCTGAAGCTTTCTTT CASNLRQGEVSEAFF
TRBJ1-1 - TRBV6-6 TGTGCCAGCAGCCAGGCCCCACATCCGAACACTGAAGCTTTCTTT CASSQAPHPNTEAFF
TRBJ2-2 TRBD2 TRBV7-3 TGTGCCAGCAGCTTCTATGGGACTAGCCGGAGCGGGGAGCTGTTTTTT CASSFYGTSRSGELFF
TRBJ1-1 TRBD1 TRBV4-1 TGCGCCAGCAGCCAAGATAGGGGACAGGCGGTCCGAGAAGCTTTCTTT CASSQDRGQAVREAFF
TRBJ2-2 - TRBV5-6 TGTGCCAGCAGCTTCCAAACCGGGGAGCTGTTTTTT CASSFQTGELFF
TRBJ1-3 TRBD1 TRBV18 TGTGCCAGCTCAGAGGGACAGAGCTCTGGAAACACCATATATTTT CASSEGQSSGNTIYF
TRBJ2-7 TRBD1 TRBV5-1 TGCGCCAGCAGCGGGGGGACAGGGAACTACGAGCAGTACTTC CASSGGTGNYEQYF
TRBJ1-1 - TRBV25-1 TGTGCCAGCAGTGAGAGCGGGGCCCTGAACACTGAAGCTTTCTTT CASSESGALNTEAFF
TRBJ2-7 - TRBV29-1 TGCAGCGTTGCGTGGGGCTCCTCCTACGAGCAGTACTTC CSVAWGSSYEQYF
TRBJ1-5 - TRBV18 TGTGCCAGCTCACCCCGCCCGAGTTCTAGCAATCAGCCCCAGCATTTT CASSPRPSSSNQPQHF
TRBJ2-7 - TRBV10-3 TGTGCCATCAGTCCCCCGGGTCGGTACGAGCAGTACTTC CAISPPGRYEQYF
TRBJ1-2 TRBD1 TRBV7-9 TGTGCCAGCAGCTTTAATCTTCCGGGACAGATAGACTATGGCTACACCTTC CASSFNLPGQIDYGYTF
TRBJ1-5 - TRBV6-6 TGTGCCAGCAGTTACGAGGGAGATTCGGGGCCCCAGCATTTT CASSYEGDSGPQHF
TRBJ1-3 TRBD1 TRBV30 TGTGCCTGGAGTTTCACAAGGGGGCCTGGAAACACCATATATTTT CAWSFTRGPGNTIYF
TRBJ2-2 TRBD1 TRBV29-1 TGCAGCGTTCCGGGACAGGGACTCACCGGGGAGCTGTTTTTT CSVPGQGLTGELFF
TRBJ2-7 TRBD2 TRBV5-1 TGCGCCAGCAGCCCCCTCGCGGGAGCAATAGCCTACGAGCAGTACTTC CASSPLAGAIAYEQYF
TRBJ1-1 - TRBV28 TGTGCCAGCAGCTTAGTTCAGGGAGGGAACACTGAAGCTTTCTTT CASSLVQGGNTEAFF
TRBJ1-2 TRBD1 TRBV13 TGTGCCAGCAGCTACAGGGGGCGCGACTATGGCTACACCTTC CASSYRGRDYGYTF
TRBJ1-6 - TRBV7-8 TGTGCCAGCAGCTCAAAGGGGGACGGAGTTCCCCTCCACTTT CASSSKGDGVPLHF
TRBJ2-3 - TRBV5-6 TGTGCCAGCAGCTTGCGGCGGGGGCCAGCGAGCACGCAGTATTTT CASSLRRGPASTQYF
TRBJ1-6 TRBD1 TRBV5-4 TGTGCCAGCAGTACTTCCCGGGACAGAAATTCACCCCTCCACTTT CASSTSRDRNSPLHF
TRBJ1-1 - TRBV5-4 TGTGCCAGCAGCTTGGGAGGGAAGGCTGAAGCTTTCTTT CASSLGGKAEAFF
TRBJ2-7 - TRBV21-1 TGTGCCAGCAGCAATAATAGCGGAGGAGCATTCTACGAGCAGTACTTC CASSNNSGGAFYEQYF
TRBJ2-5 - TRBV11-1 TGTGCCAGCAGCTTAGTATTGTCAGCGGAGACCCAGTACTTC CASSLVLSAETQYF
TRBJ1-1 TRBD1 TRBV18 TGTGCCAGCTCACGGGACAGTACTTCACACACTGAAGCTTTCTTT CASSRDSTSHTEAFF
TRBJ2-7 TRBD2 TRBV18 TGTGCCAGCTCACCAAGCACGCTAGCGGGGGGCGAGCAGTACTTC CASSPSTLAGGEQYF
TRBJ1-1 - TRBV5-4 TGTGCCAGCAGCTTAGCTGGTAGAACTGAAGCTTTCTTT CASSLAGRTEAFF
TRBJ2-1 TRBD1 TRBV19 TGTGCCAGTAGTAAACAGGGGGCTGATGAGCAGTTCTTC CASSKQGADEQFF
TRBJ1-1 - TRBV30 TGTGCCTGGAGCGGACAGTGGGGGAACACTGAAGCTTTCTTT CAWSGQWGNTEAFF
TRBJ1-1 TRBD1 TRBV7-9 TGTGCCAGCAGCTCACAGGGGGCGATCACTGAAGCTTTCTTT CASSSQGAITEAFF
TRBJ2-1 TRBD2 TRBV4-1 TGCGCCAGCAGCCAAGCTAGCGGGAGGTCCCATGAGCAGTTCTTC CASSQASGRSHEQFF
TRBJ1-5 - TRBV7-2 TGTGCCAGCAGCGACACCTATAGCAATCAGCCCCAGCATTTT CASSDTYSNQPQHF
TRBJ2-2 - TRBV14 TGTGCCAGCAGCCACCCCGGAGGCTTGGGAGGGGAGCTGTTTTTT CASSHPGGLGGELFF
TRBJ2-1 TRBD2 TRBV6-1 TGTGCCAGCAGTGACGGCGCGGGAGGGAACGATGAGCAGTTCTTC CASSDGAGGNDEQFF
TRBJ2-1 TRBD1 TRBV7-3 TGTGCCAGCAGTCTCCAGGGGGAGCGTCGGGAGCAGTTCTTC CASSLQGERREQFF